These 29 T cell receptor beta chains were sequenced from one sample in a study of cytomegalovirus exposure and HLA in healthy donors (dated by TCRdb to the late 2010s). Receptors were amplified or captured by the immunoSEQ multiplex PCR assay. For the multiplex PCR, a mixture combining 60 forward primers for TCR Vbeta segments and 13 reverse primers for TCR Jbeta segments was used. Sourced from immuneACCESS, this table was stored by TCRdb with only in-frame sequences that have V and J called. A share of the clones is absent; for the studies checked, an unresolved V gene accounts for under half, and the remainder has no known explanation. The sample contains more than 150,000 clones, roughly 80% of them found a single time. In total, the top ten clones hold around 6.6% of the sample. Sequenced: PBMCs. All receptors come from a woman aged 45-59 years in good health and CMV-seropositive.

This clone has a single count. The J gene is TRBJ2-3, the V gene TRBV7-6, with 8 bases identical to TRBD2. The CDR3 covers 15 residues. Germline V lookup: CDR1 SGHVS, CDR2 FNYEAQ. V gave up 4 bases and J gave up 5 bases; unmatched junction bases: 8. In DNA form, the CDR3 reads TGTGCCAGCAGCTCAACGGGGGGGCAGGGAGATACGCAGTATTTT. Amino acids: CASSSTGGQGDTQYF.

V is TRBV5-1 and J is TRBJ2-7; 8 bases agree with TRBD1. Germline-derived CDR1 and CDR2 are SGHRS and YFSETQ. CDR3 length: 15 amino acids. J lost 2 bases, V lost 4 bases, and 8 bases had no gene match. CDR3 sequence (DNA): TGCGCCAGCAGCCTCCGGACAGGGAGACCCTACGAGCAGTACTTC. Translated, it gives CASSLRTGRPYEQYF.

This clone was counted a single time. The V call is TRBV19, the J call TRBJ2-3, with TRBD1 matching 8 bases. Trimming took 1 base from V and 5 from J; bases not matched to a gene: 14. This CDR3 spans 18 amino acids. Germline loops: CDR1 LNHDA, CDR2 SQIVND (reference sequence). The CDR3 nucleotides are TGTGCCAGTAGTATAGCCCCCGGACAGGGACGGCACCTAGATACGCAGTATTTT. Protein product: CASSIAPGQGRHLDTQYF.

The rearrangement links TRBV10-2 to TRBJ2-1; TRBD2 matches at 8 bases. Trimming took 6 bases from V and 5 from J; bases not matched to a gene: 9. CDR1 is WSHSY and CDR2 is SAAADI in the germline V gene. The CDR3 is made up of 15 amino acids. Here the CDR3 reads CASRGGGLGHNEQFF. The CDR3 DNA reads TGCGCCAGCAGGGGTGGGGGACTAGGGCACAATGAGCAGTTCTTC.

The chain combines TRBV5-6 with TRBJ2-7; D might be TRBD1 (6 bases). Germline lookup yields CDR1 SGHDT and CDR2 YYEEEE. V lost 3 bases, J lost 3 bases, and 7 bases lay in between. This CDR3 region has 12 residues. The CDR3 DNA sequence: TGTGCCAGCAGCTGGGACAACTACGAGCAGTACTTC. This sequence encodes CASSWDNYEQYF.

The chain employs TRBV5-5 and TRBJ1-1; D might be TRBD1 (5 bases). Germline V gene sequence: CDR1 SGHKS, CDR2 YYEKEE (reference sequence). The V end was cut by 7 bases, the J end by 3 bases, with 10 bases between. The CDR3 loop spans 12 amino acids. CDR3 nucleotides: TGTGCCAGCGCCTGGGGGGACACTGAAGCTTTCTTT. Translating it yields CASAWGDTEAFF. The complete variable domain, with remaining parts taken from reference TRBV5-5 and TRBJ1-1, reads DAGVTQSPTHLIKTRGQQVTLRCSPISGHKSVSWYQQVLGQGPQFIFQYYEKEERGRGNFPDRFSARQFPNYSSELNVNALLLGDSALYLCASAWGDTEAFFGQGTRLTVV.

The chain combines TRBV27 with TRBJ2-2; 7 nucleotides align to TRBD1. The CDR3 runs 15 residues. CDR1 and CDR2 from the germline V gene are MNHEY and SMNVEV (reference sequence). V was pared by 5 bases and J by 6 bases, with 9 bases of the junction left unmatched. In DNA, the CDR3 is TGTGCCAGCAGTCCCGACAGGGTGTACGCCGGGGAGCTGTTTTTT. Its protein is CASSPDRVYAGELFF.

This clone came up a few times. The gene calls are TRBV7-2 and TRBJ2-7, with 10 bases fitting TRBD2. The CDR3 spans 13 residues. J was trimmed by 3 bases and V by 7 bases; bases with no gene match: 3. Germline values: CDR1 SGHTA, CDR2 FQGNSA. CDR3 in DNA: TGTGCCAGCACCTGGACTAGCGGCTACGAGCAGTACTTC. The encoded protein is CASTWTSGYEQYF. Full variable domain (missing parts from reference TRBV7-2 and TRBJ2-7): GAGVSQSPSNKVTEKGKDVELRCDPISGHTALYWYRQSLGQGLEFLIYFQGNSAPDKSGLPSDRFSAERTGGSVSTLTIQRTQQEDSAVYLCASTWTSGYEQYFGPGTRLTVT.

The chain couples TRBV12-5 to TRBJ1-5; D is undetermined. Germline CDR1 is LGHNT and CDR2 is FRNRAP. Trimming took 6 bases from V and 2 from J, leaving 11 bases between them. This CDR3 has 14 residues. DNA of the CDR3: TGTGCTAGTGGCCCCGACTTTGGCAATCAGCCCCAGCATTTT. As protein: CASGPDFGNQPQHF.

The chain combines TRBV7-7 with TRBJ2-7, with 8 bases aligning to TRBD1. The CDR3 runs 15 residues. V dropped 4 bases and J dropped 3; count of bases not matched to a gene: 8. Germline values: CDR1 SSHAT, CDR2 FNYEAQ (reference sequence). The chain's CDR3 is CASSSTGQGDYEQYF. The DNA for the CDR3 is TGTGCCAGCAGCTCCACTGGACAGGGAGACTACGAGCAGTACTTC.

V usage is TRBV4-1 and J usage is TRBJ1-6; the D gene is possibly TRBD1 (6 bases). The CDR3 contains 20 residues. The V end was cut by 3 bases, the J end by 0 bases, with 21 bases between. From germline, CDR1 is MGHRA and CDR2 YSYEKL. CDR3 loop: CASSHASTGGLSSYNSPLHF. CDR3 in DNA: TGCGCCAGCAGCCACGCCTCCACGGGGGGGCTGAGCTCCTATAATTCACCCCTCCACTTT.

This clone occurred once. This chain connects TRBV7-9 to TRBJ1-4, with 12 positions matching TRBD1. CDR1 and CDR2 from the germline V gene are SEHNR and FQNEAQ (reference sequence). The CDR3 loop spans 16 amino acids. The ends lost 4 bases at V and 8 bases at J; junction bases unmatched: 8. The CDR3 bases are TGTGCCAGCAGCTGGTCGTCTGGGACAGGGGGCGAAAAACTGTTTTTT. It translates to CASSWSSGTGGEKLFF.

The chain recombines TRBV5-4 with TRBJ2-2; D is possibly TRBD2 (6 bases). V lost 3 bases and J 0 bases, leaving 9 bases between the germline ends. The CDR3 loop spans 15 amino acids. The V gene's germline CDR1 is SGHNT and CDR2 YYREEE (reference sequence). The CDR3: CASSWGTPNTGELFF. The CDR3, as DNA: TGTGCCAGCAGCTGGGGGACTCCGAACACCGGGGAGCTGTTTTTT.

The CDR3: CASSVEGGAGTEAFF. CDR3 DNA: TGTGCCAGCAGCGTAGAAGGGGGCGCGGGAACTGAAGCTTTCTTT. The chain employs TRBV9 and TRBJ1-1; 7 nucleotides align to TRBD1. V was pared by 0 bases and J by 5 bases, with 7 bases of the junction left unmatched. There are 15 residues in the CDR3. CDR1 SGDLS and CDR2 YYNGEE come from the germline V gene.

This rearrangement joins TRBV7-9 to TRBJ2-3; a possible D gene is TRBD1 (7 bases). Germline-derived CDR1 and CDR2 are SEHNR and FQNEAQ (reference sequence). The V end was cut by 3 bases, the J end by 3 bases, with 13 bases between. The CDR3 runs 15 residues. Here the CDR3 reads CASSFRQGGTDTQYF. The CDR3 DNA is TGTGCCAGCAGCTTTAGACAGGGAGGTACAGATACGCAGTATTTT.

The rearrangement uses TRBV2 and TRBJ2-5, with D perhaps matching TRBD1 (6 bases). Trimming cost V 9 bases and J 5 bases, with 13 bases left between them. The germline V gene encodes CDR1 SNHLY and CDR2 FYNNEI. This CDR3 is 12 amino acids long. CDR3 sequence (DNA): TGTGCCAGTGGTAAAAGGGGGGAGACCCAGTACTTC. Translation: CASGKRGETQYF.

The chain links TRBV7-2 to TRBJ2-3, with 8 bases matching TRBD2. The CDR3 sequence is 16 residues long. Germline values: CDR1 SGHTA, CDR2 FQGNSA. J was trimmed by 1 base and V by 3 bases; bases with no gene match: 6. The CDR3 bases are TGTGCCAGCAGCTTGTTTTGGACTAGCCGCACAGATACGCAGTATTTT. Translating it yields CASSLFWTSRTDTQYF. Drawing the rest from reference TRBV7-2 and TRBJ2-3, the complete variable domain is GAGVSQSPSNKVTEKGKDVELRCDPISGHTALYWYRQSLGQGLEFLIYFQGNSAPDKSGLPSDRFSAERTGGSVSTLTIQRTQQEDSAVYLCASSLFWTSRTDTQYFGPGTRLTVL.

The chain links TRBV30 to TRBJ1-2, with D tentatively TRBD1 (5 bases). Trimming stripped 2 bases from V and 4 bases from J, with 11 bases between. Germline V CDR1 and CDR2: GTSNPN, SVGIG (reference sequence). The CDR3 has 13 residues. The CDR3 DNA reads as TGTGCCTGGAGTCCAAACAGGCGCTATGGCTACACCTTC. This codes for CAWSPNRRYGYTF.

The V gene is TRBV5-1, the J gene TRBJ2-3; the D gene is possibly TRBD1 (8 bases). Germline V lookup: CDR1 SGHRS, CDR2 YFSETQ. V was pared by 0 bases and J by 6 bases, with 14 bases between. The CDR3 runs to 15 residues. The CDR3 loop reads CASSLGTGRADTQYF. The CDR3 nucleotides read TGCGCCAGCAGCTTGGGGACAGGGAGGGCGGATACGCAGTATTTT.

The chain recombines TRBV11-2 with TRBJ1-1, with a possible D match to TRBD1 (5 bases). The CDR3 is 13 residues long. Deletions cut 6 bases from V and 1 base from J, with 9 bases between. Germline values: CDR1 SGHAT, CDR2 FQNNGV. This CDR3 reads CASRPTGNTEAFF. The CDR3 bases are TGTGCCAGCAGGCCCACAGGGAACACTGAAGCTTTCTTT.

This chain connects TRBV6-4 to TRBJ1-5, with TRBD1 identical over 7 bases. The CDR3 sequence is 15 residues long. CDR1 is MRHNA, CDR2 SNTAGT, per germline. V was pared by 3 bases and J by 3 bases, with 5 bases of the junction left unmatched. CDR3 sequence (DNA): TGTGCCAGCAGTGAGCCGGGACAGACCAATCAGCCCCAGCATTTT. Its protein is CASSEPGQTNQPQHF.

This chain links TRBV14 with TRBJ2-7; a possible D gene is TRBD2 (7 bases). This CDR3 spans 15 amino acids. The germline V gene has CDR1 SGHDN and CDR2 FVKESK. Trimming removed 4 bases from V and 6 bases from J, with 19 bases in between. In nucleotides, the CDR3 is TGTGCCAGCAGCCCATCTGGGGGGGCGAACAGCGAGCAGTACTTC. Translating it yields CASSPSGGANSEQYF.

The V and J genes are TRBV29-1 and TRBJ1-5; TRBD1 is a possible D gene (5 bases). The V gene lost 4 bases and the J gene lost 0 bases, with 7 bases spanning the gap. Per the germline V gene, CDR1 is SQVTM and CDR2 is ANQGSEA. The CDR3 has 13 amino acids. CDR3 sequence reads: CSVVQGSNQPQHF. In DNA form, the CDR3 reads TGCAGCGTTGTTCAGGGTAGCAATCAGCCCCAGCATTTT.

Here the CDR3 DNA reads TGTGCCAGTAGTCGAACAGGGAACCCCTCCTACGAGCAGTACTTC. Its protein product is CASSRTGNPSYEQYF. This chain links TRBV19 with TRBJ2-7; a possible D gene is TRBD1 (6 bases). The CDR3 loop spans 15 amino acids. The germline V and J ends were trimmed by 5 bases and 0 bases, with 14 bases remaining between them. Per germline, CDR1 LNHDA and CDR2 SQIVND (reference sequence).

This chain joins TRBV4-1 and TRBJ2-4; tentative D call: TRBD2 (5 bases). The germline CDR1 and CDR2 sequences are MGHRA and YSYEKL. V was cut by 0 bases and J by 12 bases, with 9 bases left in between. The CDR3 has 12 residues. Written as DNA, the CDR3 is TGCGCCAGCAGCCAAGACTCGGGGTATCAGTACTTC. It codes for CASSQDSGYQYF.

The chain's CDR3 is CASSLGDRDEGYTF. The CDR3 DNA follows: TGTGCCAGCAGCTTAGGAGACAGGGATGAGGGCTACACCTTC. V and J are TRBV5-4 and TRBJ1-2, with 7 bases fitting TRBD1. After removal of 2 bases from V and 8 bases from J, the junction contained 9 bases not matched to a gene. This CDR3 contains 14 residues. Germline CDR1 SGHNT, CDR2 YYREEE (reference sequence).

The CDR3 nucleotides read TGTGCCAGCAGTTTAAAGGGACAAGGCAATGAGCAGTTCTTC. This encodes CASSLKGQGNEQFF. The chain links TRBV27 to TRBJ2-1; tentatively, D is TRBD1 (6 bases). Trimming took off 2 bases at V and 6 bases at J, with 11 bases between the two ends. The germline gives CDR1 MNHEY, CDR2 SMNVEV (reference sequence). The CDR3 contains 14 residues.

This clone was detected only a few times. The DNA for the CDR3 is TGCGCCAGCAGCTTCCAGGGGGAAGGAGGCTACACCTTC. It codes for CASSFQGEGGYTF. The V call is TRBV5-1, the J call TRBJ1-2; 7 bases align to TRBD1. V was clipped by 2 bases and J by 8 bases; unmatched bases: 6. The CDR3 consists of 13 residues. The germline V gene encodes CDR1 SGHRS and CDR2 YFSETQ.

This clone was detected only once. The chain recombines TRBV14 with TRBJ2-7, with D possibly matching TRBD2 (5 bases). The CDR3 spans 14 residues. Germline V gives CDR1 SGHDN, CDR2 FVKESK. Trimming removed 0 bases from V and 12 bases from J, with 18 bases in between. The CDR3 loop is CASSQDWAVGERYF. For the CDR3, the DNA is TGTGCCAGCAGCCAAGATTGGGCAGTTGGGGAGAGGTACTTC.